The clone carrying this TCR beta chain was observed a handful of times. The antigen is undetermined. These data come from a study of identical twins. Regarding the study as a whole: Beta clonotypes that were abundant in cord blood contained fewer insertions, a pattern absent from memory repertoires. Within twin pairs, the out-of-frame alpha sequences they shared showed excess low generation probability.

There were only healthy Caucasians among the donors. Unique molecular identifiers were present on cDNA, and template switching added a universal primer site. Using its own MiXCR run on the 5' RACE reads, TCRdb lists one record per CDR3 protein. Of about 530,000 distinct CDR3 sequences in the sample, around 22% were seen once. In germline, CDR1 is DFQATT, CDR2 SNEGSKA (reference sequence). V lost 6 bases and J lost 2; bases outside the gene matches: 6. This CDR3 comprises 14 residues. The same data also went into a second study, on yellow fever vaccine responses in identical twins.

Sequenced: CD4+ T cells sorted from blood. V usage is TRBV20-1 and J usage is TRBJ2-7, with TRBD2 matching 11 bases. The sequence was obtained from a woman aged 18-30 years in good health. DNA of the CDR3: TGCAGTGCGGGGGGGACTAGCGGAGCCTACGAGCAGTACTTC. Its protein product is CSAGGTSGAYEQYF.